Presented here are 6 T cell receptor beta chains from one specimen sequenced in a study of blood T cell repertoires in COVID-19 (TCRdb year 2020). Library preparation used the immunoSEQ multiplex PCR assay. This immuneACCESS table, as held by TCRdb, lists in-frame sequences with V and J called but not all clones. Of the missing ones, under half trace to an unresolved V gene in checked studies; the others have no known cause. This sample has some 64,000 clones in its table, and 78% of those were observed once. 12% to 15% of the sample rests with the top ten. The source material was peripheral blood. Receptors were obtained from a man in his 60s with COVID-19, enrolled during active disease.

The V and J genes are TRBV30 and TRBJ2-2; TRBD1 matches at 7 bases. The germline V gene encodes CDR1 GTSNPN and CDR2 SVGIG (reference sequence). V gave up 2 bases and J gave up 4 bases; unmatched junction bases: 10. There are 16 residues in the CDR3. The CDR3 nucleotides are TGTGCCTGGAGTCTCCCCCGGGACAGTTCCACCGGGGAGCTGTTTTTT. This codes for CAWSLPRDSSTGELFF.

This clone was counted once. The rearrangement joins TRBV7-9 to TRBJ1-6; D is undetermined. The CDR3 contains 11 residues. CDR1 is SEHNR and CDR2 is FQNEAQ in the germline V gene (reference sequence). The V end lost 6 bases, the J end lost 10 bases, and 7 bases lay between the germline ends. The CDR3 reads CASSAGSPLHF. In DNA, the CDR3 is TGTGCCAGCAGTGCGGGGTCACCCCTCCACTTT.

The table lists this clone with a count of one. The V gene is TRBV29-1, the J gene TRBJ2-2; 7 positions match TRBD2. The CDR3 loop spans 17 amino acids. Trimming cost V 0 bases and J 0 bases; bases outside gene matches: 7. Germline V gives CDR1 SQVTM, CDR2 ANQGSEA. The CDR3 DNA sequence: TGCAGCGTTGAAGATCTTAACCTAGCGGCGAACACCGGGGAGCTGTTTTTT. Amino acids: CSVEDLNLAANTGELFF.

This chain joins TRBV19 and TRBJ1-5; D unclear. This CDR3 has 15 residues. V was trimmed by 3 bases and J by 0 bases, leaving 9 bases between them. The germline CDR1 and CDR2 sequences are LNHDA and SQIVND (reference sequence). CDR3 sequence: CASSIYRDSNQPQHF. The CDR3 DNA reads TGTGCCAGTAGTATTTACAGAGATAGCAATCAGCCCCAGCATTTT.

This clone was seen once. The CDR3 spells CASSIGGPETQYF. CDR3 DNA: TGTGCCAGTAGTATAGGAGGTCCAGAGACCCAGTACTTC. The J gene is TRBJ2-5, the V gene TRBV19; D gene uncertain. The V and J ends lost 1 base and 4 bases respectively, with 7 bases between them. CDR3 size: 13 residues. CDR1 is LNHDA and CDR2 is SQIVND in the germline V gene (reference sequence).

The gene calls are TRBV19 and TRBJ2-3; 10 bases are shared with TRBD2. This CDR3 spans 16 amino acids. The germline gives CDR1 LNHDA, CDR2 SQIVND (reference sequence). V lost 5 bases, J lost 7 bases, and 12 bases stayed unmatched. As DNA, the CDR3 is TGTGCCAGTAGTGCCCGGGGTAGCGGGGGGCGGAATACGCAGTATTTT. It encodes CASSARGSGGRNTQYF.